The rows below give T cell receptor beta chains drawn from one sample of a study of beta chain features in type 1 diabetes. This table comes from immunoSEQ multiplex PCR, and its TCRdb copy is limited to in-frame clones, with some not included. Here the sample spans hundreds of thousands of clones, roughly 31% being singletons. Source material: naive CD4+ T cells from blood. Receptors were obtained from a man aged 18 to 30 in good health. CDR3s include the opening cysteine and the closing phenylalanine or tryptophan. Fields, in order: clone size, D gene, CDR3 length, J gene, V gene, CDR3 protein, CDR3 DNA. The D gene is left open where the match is weak. Where a row states a size, it is once, few, many or the class of an expanded clone; other rows omit it.

few	TRBD2	17	TRBJ2-2	TRBV4-1	CASSQERKTSVKPELFF	TGCGCCAGCAGCCAAGAGCGGAAGACTAGCGTTAAACCGGAGCTGTTTTTT
.	.	14	TRBJ2-7	TRBV7-9	CASSRRGRESEQYF	TGTGCCAGCAGCCGCCGGGGCAGGGAAAGCGAGCAGTACTTC
.	TRBD1	11	TRBJ1-2	TRBV29-1	CSGGQVYGYTF	TGCAGCGGTGGACAGGTTTATGGCTACACCTTC
few	.	12	TRBJ2-7	TRBV15	CATSREGTEQYF	TGTGCCACCAGCAGAGAGGGAACTGAGCAGTACTTC
few	.	16	TRBJ2-3	TRBV7-9	CASSLGVAASTDTQYF	TGTGCCAGCAGCTTAGGTGTCGCTGCTAGCACAGATACGCAGTATTTT
.	.	14	TRBJ1-1	TRBV7-9	CASSPTGSNTEAFF	TGTGCCAGCAGCCCGACCGGCTCGAACACTGAAGCTTTCTTT
.	.	15	TRBJ2-7	TRBV5-6	CASSSRSILRYEQYF	TGTGCCAGCAGCTCCCGCAGTATATTACGATACGAGCAGTACTTC
few	.	13	TRBJ2-6	TRBV19	CASRVSGANVLTF	TGTGCCAGTAGAGTCAGTGGGGCCAACGTCCTGACTTTC
.	.	12	TRBJ1-2	TRBV9	CASSPTKYGYTF	TGTGCCAGCAGCCCTACCAAGTATGGCTACACCTTC
.	TRBD1	16	TRBJ1-1	TRBV29-1	CSVGRGSGQGFTEAFF	TGCAGCGTTGGCCGGGGCTCGGGACAGGGTTTCACTGAAGCTTTCTTT
.	.	14	TRBJ1-1	TRBV30	CAWSIQGRLTEAFF	TGTGCCTGGAGTATCCAGGGGCGGTTGACTGAAGCTTTCTTT
few	.	15	TRBJ2-6	TRBV2	CASSEELAGANVLTF	TGTGCCAGCAGTGAAGAACTAGCTGGGGCCAACGTCCTGACTTTC
.	TRBD1	15	TRBJ2-1	TRBV29-1	CSVEDRGQRLGEQFF	TGCAGCGTTGAAGATCGGGGACAGCGCCTTGGTGAGCAGTTCTTC
.	.	15	TRBJ2-7	TRBV7-8	CASSLGRTAAYEQYF	TGTGCCAGCAGCTTAGGACGGACCGCCGCCTACGAGCAGTACTTC
.	.	13	TRBJ2-5	TRBV19	CATSGSLGETQYF	TGTGCCACATCCGGGTCCCTGGGAGAGACCCAGTACTTC
.	TRBD2	19	TRBJ2-1	TRBV7-2	CASSRGLAGGISSYNEQFF	TGTGCCAGCAGCCGCGGACTAGCGGGAGGGATCAGCTCCTACAATGAGCAGTTCTTC
.	.	12	TRBJ2-5	TRBV5-1	CASSPEGETQYF	TGCGCCAGCAGCCCGGAAGGTGAGACCCAGTACTTC
.	.	15	TRBJ2-7	TRBV15	CATSAGRVSSYEQYF	TGTGCCACCAGCGCCGGCAGAGTAAGCTCCTACGAGCAGTACTTC
.	.	14	TRBJ2-1	TRBV30	CAWSVRRISNEQFF	TGTGCCTGGAGTGTACGTCGGATCAGCAATGAGCAGTTCTTC
few	TRBD2	13	TRBJ2-3	TRBV7-6	CAGSSGSTDTQYF	TGTGCCGGATCTAGCGGGAGCACAGATACGCAGTATTTT
.	.	14	TRBJ2-5	TRBV5-6	CASSLVTVQETQYF	TGTGCCAGCAGCTTGGTAACAGTACAAGAGACCCAGTACTTC
.	TRBD2	18	TRBJ2-7	TRBV4-3	CASSQDLEREGTIYEQYF	TGCGCCAGCAGCCAAGATCTAGAACGGGAGGGGACAATCTACGAGCAGTACTTC
few	.	15	TRBJ1-2	TRBV15	CATSRDLNLGYGYTF	TGTGCCACCAGCAGAGATTTGAATTTGGGCTATGGCTACACCTTC
.	.	15	TRBJ2-5	TRBV5-1	CASSLDVLPGETQYF	TGCGCCAGCAGCTTGGATGTTCTCCCAGGGGAGACCCAGTACTTC